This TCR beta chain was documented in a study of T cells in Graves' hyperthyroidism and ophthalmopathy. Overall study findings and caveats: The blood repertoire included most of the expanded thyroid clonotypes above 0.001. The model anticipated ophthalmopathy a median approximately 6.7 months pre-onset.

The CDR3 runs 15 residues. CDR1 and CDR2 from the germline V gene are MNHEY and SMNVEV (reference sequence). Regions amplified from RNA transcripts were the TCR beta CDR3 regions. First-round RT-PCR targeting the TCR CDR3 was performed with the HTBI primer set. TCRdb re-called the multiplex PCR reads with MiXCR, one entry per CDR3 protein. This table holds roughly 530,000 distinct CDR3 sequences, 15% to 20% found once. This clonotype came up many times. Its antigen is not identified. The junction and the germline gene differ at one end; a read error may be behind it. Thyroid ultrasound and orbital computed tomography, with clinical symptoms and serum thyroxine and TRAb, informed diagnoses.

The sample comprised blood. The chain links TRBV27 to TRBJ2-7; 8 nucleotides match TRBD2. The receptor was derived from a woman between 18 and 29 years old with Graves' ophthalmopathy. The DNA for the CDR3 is TGCGCCAGCAGCTTAAGCCTAGCGGGCACCTACGAGCAGTACTTC. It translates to CASSLSLAGTYEQYF.